The clone carrying this TCR beta chain was observed a handful of times. A multiplex PCR was run with 60 Vbeta primers and 13 Jbeta primers. Clones were read by immunoSEQ multiplex PCR, and TCRdb kept only the in-frame ones, dropping some. The sample holds 100,000 to 150,000 clones, 15% to 20% seen once. CDR1 and CDR2 from the germline V gene are SGHDT and YYEEEE. V was pared by 0 bases and J by 2 bases, with 15 bases between. There are 16 residues in the CDR3. This record belongs to a study of cytomegalovirus exposure and HLA in healthy donors. This TCR was sampled from a female donor in good health and CMV-seropositive. This chain connects TRBV5-6 to TRBJ2-7; TRBD2 is a possible D gene (5 bases). Input material: PBMCs. The CDR3: CASSLAEGRLTYEQYF. The CDR3 DNA reads TGTGCCAGCAGCTTGGCCGAAGGGAGATTGACCTACGAGCAGTACTTC.